Sequencing of this T cell receptor (beta chain) was carried out in a study of Ad26.COV2.S vaccination and SARS-CoV-2 variants. Study overall: Dosing was one shot or two shots 56 days apart.

The sample's treatment: some 20 received Ad26.COV2.S at low or high dose, single or two shots; about 5 received placebo; per-sample allocation not given. Sampling took place 63 days after the first vaccine or placebo injection. Participants' vaccine, an Ad26 vector, delivered Wuhan-strain SARS-CoV-2 spike. Study outcomes and limitations: The breadth of spike-specific CD8+ and CD4+ T cell responses after vaccination was reportedly substantial. The TCR breadth and depth analyses may have produced an underestimate of total T cell responses.

Regarding this clone: Its antigen is not known.

Sequencing was performed with immunoSEQ multiplex PCR; in TCRdb, only in-frame clones are kept and a portion is missing. The sample has fewer than 600,000 clones; 80% to 90% are singletons. This TCR was sampled from a person between 18 and 65 years old who received the Ad26.COV2.S COVID-19 vaccine or a placebo. The specimen comprised peripheral blood, sampled in a trial of Ad26.COV2.S vaccine versus placebo.

The CDR3 is CASSYIAGGLPSYNEQFF. CDR3 coding DNA: TGTGCCAGTAGTTATATAGCGGGGGGCCTCCCTTCCTACAATGAGCAGTTCTTC. The rearrangement joins TRBV19 to TRBJ2-1; TRBD2 aligns across 10 bases. This CDR3 is built from 18 residues. With V trimmed by 5 bases and J by 1 base, 11 bases remained unmatched. Germline CDR1 is LNHDA and CDR2 is SQIVND (reference sequence).